The rows below give T cell receptor beta chains drawn from one sample of a study of blood T cell repertoires in COVID-19. The method was immunoSEQ multiplex PCR; TCRdb's version includes in-frame clones alone and lacks a portion of them. Of about 180,000 clones listed, approximately 85% are singletons. The sample comprised peripheral blood. Source of these receptors: a human donor with active or convalescent COVID-19. The donor label of this sample is uncertain. The CDR3 runs from the conserved cysteine through the conserved F or W. The D gene is left open where the match is weak. Expanded clones are given a class, and other clones once, few, many or no size at all.

j_gene	abundance	v_gene	d_gene	len	CDR3aa	CDR3nt
TRBJ2-4	NA	TRBV6-5	NA	11	CASAHGDIQYF	TGTGCCAGCGCCCACGGAGACATTCAGTACTTC
TRBJ1-1	NA	TRBV5-4	NA	13	CASSYDITLKAFF	TGTGCCAGCAGCTACGACATAACTCTGAAGGCTTTCTTT
TRBJ2-7	NA	TRBV5-1	NA	15	CASSPRGAGGYEQYF	TGCGCCAGCAGCCCTCGCGGAGCCGGTGGTTACGAGCAGTACTTC
TRBJ1-6	NA	TRBV6-5	NA	12	CASSPGAGPLHF	TGTGCCAGCAGTCCCGGTGCGGGCCCCCTCCACTTT
TRBJ2-1	NA	TRBV19	TRBD2	14	CASSISGGHWEQFF	TGTGCCAGTAGTATTAGCGGGGGCCATTGGGAGCAGTTCTTC
TRBJ2-7	NA	TRBV27	NA	12	CASSFLGYEQYF	TGTGCCAGCAGTTTCCTCGGTTACGAGCAGTACTTC
TRBJ2-2	NA	TRBV5-1	TRBD2	18	CASSLGGGSTARTGELFF	TGCGCCAGCAGCTTGGGCGGCGGGAGCACCGCTCGCACCGGGGAGCTGTTTTTT
TRBJ2-3	NA	TRBV7-9	TRBD2	16	CASSFPSGDVTDTQYF	TGTGCCAGCAGCTTTCCTAGCGGCGACGTCACAGATACGCAGTATTTT
TRBJ2-7	NA	TRBV7-9	TRBD1	17	CATPGDSILSDPYEQYF	TGTGCCACCCCCGGGGACAGTATACTATCTGATCCCTACGAGCAGTACTTC
TRBJ2-1	NA	TRBV12-5	NA	16	CASGLVVGSSYNEQFF	TGTGCTAGTGGTTTGGTAGTCGGGAGCTCCTACAATGAGCAGTTCTTC
TRBJ2-1	once	TRBV18	TRBD2	16	CASSPQTSGRSNEQFF	TGTGCCAGCTCACCGCAGACTAGCGGAAGATCCAATGAGCAGTTCTTC
TRBJ1-1	NA	TRBV6-5	NA	16	CASSFLPGQGDTEAFF	TGTGCCAGCAGTTTCCTTCCGGGTCAAGGGGATACTGAAGCTTTCTTT
TRBJ2-1	NA	TRBV9	NA	11	CASSVDNEQFF	TGTGCCAGCAGCGTCGACAATGAGCAGTTCTTC
TRBJ2-3	NA	TRBV11-3	TRBD2	18	CASSWPGLAGGPADTQYF	TGTGCCAGCAGCTGGCCGGGACTAGCGGGAGGGCCGGCAGATACGCAGTATTTT
TRBJ2-3	NA	TRBV9	NA	15	CASSPPPGGTDTQYF	TGTGCCAGCAGCCCTCCTCCCGGAGGCACAGATACGCAGTATTTT
TRBJ1-1	NA	TRBV7-2	NA	14	CASSPKGQESEAFF	TGTGCCAGCAGCCCAAAGGGGCAGGAAAGTGAAGCTTTCTTT
TRBJ1-3	NA	TRBV7-6	NA	16	CASSLGRGNSGNTIYF	TGTGCCAGCAGCTTAGGTCGGGGAAACTCTGGAAACACCATATATTTT
TRBJ1-2	NA	TRBV4-3	NA	14	CASSQPDRLYGYTF	TGCGCCAGCAGCCAGCCGGACAGACTCTATGGCTACACCTTC
TRBJ2-3	NA	TRBV6-6	TRBD2	16	CASSFGLAGGTDTQYF	TGTGCCAGCAGTTTCGGACTAGCGGGAGGCACAGATACGCAGTATTTT
TRBJ2-7	few	TRBV5-1	TRBD2	14	CASSLLLAGGEQYF	TGCGCCAGCAGCTTGTTACTAGCGGGAGGCGAGCAGTACTTC